This T cell receptor beta chain was found in a study of OX40 agonist ivuxolimab in advanced cancers. Study-level findings and limits: CD8+ T cells were the subset that, on average, had more expanded clones than CD4+. Which antigen the expanded peripheral T cells recognized is unknown. With doses of 0.1 to 3.0 mg/kg, CD4+ and CD8+ blood T cells had undergone clonal expansion by week 6.

Excluded were patients having autoimmune disease history or systemic immunosuppression. Here immunoSEQ multiplex PCR was the method, and the copy in TCRdb shows in-frame clones only, minus some. The sample includes about 13,000 clones, approximately 80% of them seen just once. To note about this clone: Its matching antigen is unknown.

The source is an adult with an advanced solid tumor such as melanoma, head and neck, liver or kidney cancer. This specimen was CD4+ or CD8+ T cells sorted from blood, taken in a trial of the OX40 agonist ivuxolimab.

DNA for the CDR3: TGTGCCAGCAGCCAAGGGGCTAGCGGAGACGAGCAGTACTTC. Residues: CASSQGASGDEQYF. This chain joins TRBV4-2 and TRBJ2-7, with TRBD2 matching 7 bases. This CDR3 is built from 14 residues. Germline trimming cut 1 base from V and 5 bases from J; bases unmatched to any gene: 5. Germline CDR1 and CDR2: LGHNA and YNFKEQ.